This entry lists 10 T cell receptor beta chains sequenced from one sample in a study of CD8+CD57+ T cells in acquired aplastic anemia. Researchers used genomic DNA as the template to profile TCR beta VDJ and CDR3. TCRdb re-analysed the reads in MiXCR, keeping a single row per CDR3 protein. This table has fewer than 150,000 distinct CDR3 sequences, over 45% appearing once. Sequencing was carried out using sorted CD4+, CD8+, or CD8+CD57+ T cells (not recorded which) from PBMCs. Every receptor here comes from a human donor in good health, serving as a control.

The chain carries TRBV7-6 and TRBJ2-7, with 7 bases that match TRBD2. This CDR3 comprises 15 residues. V shed 5 bases and J 4 bases; nucleotides not matched to a gene: 11. Germline values: CDR1 SGHVS, CDR2 FNYEAQ. Here the CDR3 reads CASSPLLGRGYEQYF. The CDR3 DNA reads as TGTGCCAGCAGCCCCCTCCTGGGGCGGGGGTACGAGCAGTACTTC.

This clonotype has a count of ten or more. The chain joins TRBV11-2 to TRBJ1-1; maybe TRBD1 (6 bases). V was trimmed by 2 bases and J by 4 bases, leaving 11 bases between them. CDR1 is SGHAT and CDR2 is FQNNGV in the germline V gene. The CDR3 has 14 amino acids. CDR3 coding DNA: TGTGCCAGCAGCTTAAGGGTCAGGGGCACTGAAGCTTTCTTT. Translation: CASSLRVRGTEAFF. Complete variable domain (other parts from reference TRBV11-2 and TRBJ1-1): EAGVAQSPRYKIIEKRQSVAFWCNPISGHATLYWYQQILGQGPKLLIQFQNNGVVDDSQLPKDRFSAERLKGVDSTLKIQPAKLEDSAVYLCASSLRVRGTEAFFGQGTRLTVV.

On this clonotype: The germline gene is not matched at one end of the junction; a read error may be the cause. V is TRBV4-2 and J is TRBJ1-3; D gene unclear. Germline lookup yields CDR1 LGHNA and CDR2 YNFKEQ. CDR3 length: 16 amino acids. CDR3 sequence reads: CASSPWTASSGNAIYF. The CDR3, as DNA: TGTGCCAGCAGCCCATGGACGGCAAGCTCTGGAAACGCCATATATTTT.

The sample holds many counts of this clonotype. V is TRBV5-1 and J is TRBJ2-1; 7 bases agree with TRBD2. With 4 bases clipped from V and 4 bases from J, the junction kept 5 bases outside the gene matches. Germline V gives CDR1 SGHRS, CDR2 YFSETQ. This CDR3 comprises 14 residues. DNA for the CDR3: TGCGCCAGCAGCCGTCCCGGGGGGTACAATGAGCAGTTCTTC. It specifies CASSRPGGYNEQFF.

A few counts support this clonotype. The chain has TRBV10-3 and TRBJ2-3; 8 bases are a match to TRBD2. The CDR3 length is 18 residues. Germline V lookup: CDR1 ENHRY, CDR2 SYGVKD. The V and J ends lost 0 bases and 0 bases, in that order; junction bases with no gene match: 8. The CDR3 sequence: CAISESGTSGASTDTQYF. Written as DNA, the CDR3 is TGTGCCATCAGTGAGTCGGGCACTAGCGGAGCTAGCACAGATACGCAGTATTTT.

V gene TRBV15 combines with J gene TRBJ2-7; D is unclear. Germline V lookup: CDR1 LNHNV, CDR2 YYDKDF (reference sequence). The CDR3 contains 15 residues. V was trimmed by 1 base and J by 2 bases, leaving 12 bases between them. The CDR3 DNA reads as TGTGCCACCAGCAGAGCCTTGGCAGCTACCTACGAGCAGTACGTC. Its translation is CATSRALAATYEQYV.

This clonotype appeared a few times. The chain links TRBV10-3 to TRBJ1-2; D unclear. The CDR3 contains 14 residues. The germline CDR1 and CDR2 sequences are ENHRY and SYGVKD. V was pared by 3 bases and J by 0 bases, with 8 bases between. The DNA for the CDR3 is TGTGCCATCAGTGAAAGAGGGCCTAACTATGGCTACACCTTC. Protein: CAISERGPNYGYTF.

V usage is TRBV29-1 and J usage is TRBJ1-6; possible D gene TRBD1, 5 bases. Trimming removed 5 bases at V and 8 bases at J, with 16 bases between. Germline CDR1 is SQVTM and CDR2 is ANQGSEA. This CDR3 comprises 14 residues. CDR3 coding DNA: TGCAGCGTTCGAACCGGGGGACGAGATTCACCCCTCCACTTT. Its translation: CSVRTGGRDSPLHF.

The gene calls are TRBV7-8 and TRBJ1-3; 7 bases agree with TRBD1. The CDR3 is made up of 14 amino acids. Germline V gives CDR1 SGHVS, CDR2 FQNEAQ. V gave up 5 bases and J gave up 3 bases; unmatched junction bases: 4. The CDR3 loop reads CASSQGGSGNTIYF. The DNA of the CDR3 is TGTGCCAGCAGCCAGGGGGGGAGTGGAAACACCATATATTTT.

The V gene is TRBV15, the J gene TRBJ2-5; 9 nucleotides align to TRBD1. CDR3 length equals 14 residues. Germline assignment: CDR1 LNHNV and CDR2 YYDKDF (reference sequence). V gave up 4 bases and J gave up 4 bases; unmatched junction bases: 4. This CDR3 reads CATSNPGQGETQYF. CDR3 bases: TGTGCCACCAGCAATCCGGGACAGGGAGAGACCCAGTACTTC.